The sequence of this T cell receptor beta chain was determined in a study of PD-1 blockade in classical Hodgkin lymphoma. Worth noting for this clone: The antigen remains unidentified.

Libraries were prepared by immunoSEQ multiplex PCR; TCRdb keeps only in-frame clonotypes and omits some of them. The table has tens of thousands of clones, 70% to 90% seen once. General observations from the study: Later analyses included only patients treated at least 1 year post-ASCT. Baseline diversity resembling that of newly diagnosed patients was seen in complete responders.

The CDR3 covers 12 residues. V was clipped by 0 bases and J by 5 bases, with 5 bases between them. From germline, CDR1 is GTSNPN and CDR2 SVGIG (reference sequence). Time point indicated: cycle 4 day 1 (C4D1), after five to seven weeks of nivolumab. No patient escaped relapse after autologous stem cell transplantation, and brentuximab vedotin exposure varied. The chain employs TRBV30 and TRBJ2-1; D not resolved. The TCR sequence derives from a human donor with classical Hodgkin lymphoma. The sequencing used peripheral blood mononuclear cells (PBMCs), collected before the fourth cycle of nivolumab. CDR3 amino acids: CAWSVSDNEQFF. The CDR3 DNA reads TGTGCCTGGAGTGTAAGCGACAATGAGCAGTTCTTC. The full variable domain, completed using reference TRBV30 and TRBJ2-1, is SQTIHQWPATLVQPVGSPLSLECTVEGTSNPNLYWYRQAAGRGLQLLFYSVGIGQISSEVPQNLSASRPQDRQFILSSKKLLLSDSGFYLCAWSVSDNEQFFGPGTRLTVL.